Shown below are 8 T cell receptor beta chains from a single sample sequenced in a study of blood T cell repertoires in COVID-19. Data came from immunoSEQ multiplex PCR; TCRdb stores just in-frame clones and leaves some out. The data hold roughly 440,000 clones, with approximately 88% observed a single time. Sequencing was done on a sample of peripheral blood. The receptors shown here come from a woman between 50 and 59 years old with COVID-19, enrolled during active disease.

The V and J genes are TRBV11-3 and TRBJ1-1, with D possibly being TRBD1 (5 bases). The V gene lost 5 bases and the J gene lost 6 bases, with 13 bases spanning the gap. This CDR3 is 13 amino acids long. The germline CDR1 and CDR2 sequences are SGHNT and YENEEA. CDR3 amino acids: CASSHDSDSEAFF. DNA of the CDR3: TGTGCCAGCAGCCATGACAGCGACTCTGAAGCTTTCTTT.

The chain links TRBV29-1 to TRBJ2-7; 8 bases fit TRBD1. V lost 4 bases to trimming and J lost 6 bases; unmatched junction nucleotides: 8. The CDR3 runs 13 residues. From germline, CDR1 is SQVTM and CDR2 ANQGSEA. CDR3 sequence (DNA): TGCAGCGTTGTTGACAGGGGTGGTGGCGAGCAGTACTTC. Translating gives CSVVDRGGGEQYF.

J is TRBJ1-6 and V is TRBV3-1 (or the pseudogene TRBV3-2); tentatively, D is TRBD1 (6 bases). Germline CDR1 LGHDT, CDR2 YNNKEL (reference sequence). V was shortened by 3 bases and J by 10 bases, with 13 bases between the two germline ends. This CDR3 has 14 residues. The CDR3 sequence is CASSQGGRESPLHF. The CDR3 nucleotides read TGTGCCAGCAGCCAGGGGGGGCGGGAATCACCCCTCCACTTT.

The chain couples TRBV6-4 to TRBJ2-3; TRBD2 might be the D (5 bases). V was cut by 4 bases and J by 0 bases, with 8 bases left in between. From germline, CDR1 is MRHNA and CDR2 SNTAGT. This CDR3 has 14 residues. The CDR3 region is CASSALASTDTQYF. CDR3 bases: TGTGCCAGCAGTGCCCTAGCTAGCACAGATACGCAGTATTTT.

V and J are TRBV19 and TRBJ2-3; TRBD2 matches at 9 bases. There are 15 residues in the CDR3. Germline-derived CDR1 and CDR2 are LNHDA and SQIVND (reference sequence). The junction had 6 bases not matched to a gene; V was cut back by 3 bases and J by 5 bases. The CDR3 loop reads CASSIAAGGGDTQYF. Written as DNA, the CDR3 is TGTGCCAGTAGTATTGCTGCGGGGGGGGGAGATACGCAGTATTTT. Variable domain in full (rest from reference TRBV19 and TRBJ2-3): DGGITQSPKYLFRKEGQNVTLSCEQNLNHDAMYWYRQDPGQGLRLIYYSQIVNDFQKGDIAEGYSVSREKKESFPLTVTSAQKNPTAFYLCASSIAAGGGDTQYFGPGTRLTVL.

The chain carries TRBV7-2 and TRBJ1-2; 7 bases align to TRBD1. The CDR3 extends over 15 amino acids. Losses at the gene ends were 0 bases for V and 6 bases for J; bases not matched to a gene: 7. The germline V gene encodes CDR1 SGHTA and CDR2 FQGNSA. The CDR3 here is CASSLARQGLDGYTF. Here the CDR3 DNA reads TGTGCCAGCAGCTTAGCCAGACAGGGCTTAGATGGCTACACCTTC.

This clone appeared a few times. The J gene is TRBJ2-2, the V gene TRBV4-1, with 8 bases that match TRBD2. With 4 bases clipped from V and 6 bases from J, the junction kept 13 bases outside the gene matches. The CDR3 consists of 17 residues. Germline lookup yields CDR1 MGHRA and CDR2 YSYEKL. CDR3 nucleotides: TGCGCCAGCAGCCTCAGCCAACGGCGGGGGGTGCCCGGGGAGCTGTTTTTT. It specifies CASSLSQRRGVPGELFF.

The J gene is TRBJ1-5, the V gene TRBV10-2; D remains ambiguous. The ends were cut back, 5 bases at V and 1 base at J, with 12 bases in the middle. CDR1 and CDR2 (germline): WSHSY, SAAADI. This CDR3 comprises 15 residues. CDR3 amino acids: CASSREGSSNQPQHF. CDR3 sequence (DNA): TGCGCCAGCAGTCGGGAAGGGTCCAGCAATCAGCCCCAGCATTTT.